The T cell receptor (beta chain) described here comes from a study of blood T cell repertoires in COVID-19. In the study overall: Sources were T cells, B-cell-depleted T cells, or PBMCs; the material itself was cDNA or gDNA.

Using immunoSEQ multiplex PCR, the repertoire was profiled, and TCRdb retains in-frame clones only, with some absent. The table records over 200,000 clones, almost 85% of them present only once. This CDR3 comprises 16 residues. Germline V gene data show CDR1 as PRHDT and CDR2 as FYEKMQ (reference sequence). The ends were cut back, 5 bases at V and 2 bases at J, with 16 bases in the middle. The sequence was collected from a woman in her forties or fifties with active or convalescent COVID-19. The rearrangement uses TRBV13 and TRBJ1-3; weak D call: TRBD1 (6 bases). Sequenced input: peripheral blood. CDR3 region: CASSRPGTSAGNTIYF. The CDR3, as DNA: TGTGCCAGCAGCCGCCCAGGGACATCGGCTGGAAACACCATATATTTT.